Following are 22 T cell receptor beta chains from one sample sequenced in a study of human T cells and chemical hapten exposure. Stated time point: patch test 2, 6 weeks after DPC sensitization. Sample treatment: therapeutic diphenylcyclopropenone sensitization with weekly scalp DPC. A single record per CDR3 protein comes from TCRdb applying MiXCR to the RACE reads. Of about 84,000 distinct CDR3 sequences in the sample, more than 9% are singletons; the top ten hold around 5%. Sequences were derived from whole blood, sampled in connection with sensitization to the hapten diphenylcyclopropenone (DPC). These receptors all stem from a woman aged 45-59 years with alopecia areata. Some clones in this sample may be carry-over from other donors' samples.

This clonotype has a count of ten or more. DNA for the CDR3: TGCGCCAGCAGCCAAGATCTTAAGGGGGGTATACACTATGGCTACACCTTC. Its protein product is CASSQDLKGGIHYGYTF. This chain joins TRBV4-3 and TRBJ1-2, with a weak D call TRBD1 (6 bases). The CDR3 length is 17 residues. Germline V gene lookup returns CDR1 LGHNA and CDR2 YSLEER. V was pared by 0 bases and J by 3 bases, with 17 bases between.

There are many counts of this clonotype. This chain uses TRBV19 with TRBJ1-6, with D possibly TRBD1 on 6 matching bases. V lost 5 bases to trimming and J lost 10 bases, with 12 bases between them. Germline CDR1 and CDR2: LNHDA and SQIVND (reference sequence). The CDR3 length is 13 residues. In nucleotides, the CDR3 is TGTGCCAGTAGTCCCTCTGGGGGCTCACCCCTCCACTTT. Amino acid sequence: CASSPSGGSPLHF.

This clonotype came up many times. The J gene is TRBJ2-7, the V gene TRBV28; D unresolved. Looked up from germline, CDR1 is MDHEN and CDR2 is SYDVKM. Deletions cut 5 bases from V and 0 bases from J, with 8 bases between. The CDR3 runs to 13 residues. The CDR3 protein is CASSPLDSYEQYF. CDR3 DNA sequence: TGTGCCAGCAGTCCCCTAGACTCCTACGAGCAGTACTTC.

The CDR3 sequence: CASSLGVGSYNEQFF. Written as DNA, the CDR3 is TGTGCCAGCAGCTTAGGCGTCGGATCCTACAATGAGCAGTTCTTC. The chain joins TRBV7-8 to TRBJ2-1; D gene unclear. V was clipped by 1 base and J by 1 base, with 8 bases between them. This CDR3 has 15 residues. Germline CDR1 SGHVS, CDR2 FQNEAQ. Drawing the rest from reference TRBV7-8 and TRBJ2-1, the complete variable domain is GAGVSQSPRYKVAKRGQDVALRCDPISGHVSLFWYQQALGQGPEFLTYFQNEAQLDKSGLPSDRFFAERPEGSVSTLKIQRTQQEDSAVYLCASSLGVGSYNEQFFGPGTRLTVL.

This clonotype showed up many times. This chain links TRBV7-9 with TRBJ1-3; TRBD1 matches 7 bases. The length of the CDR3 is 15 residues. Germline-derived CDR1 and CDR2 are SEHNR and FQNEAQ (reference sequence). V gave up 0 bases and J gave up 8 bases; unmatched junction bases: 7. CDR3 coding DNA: TGTGCCAGCAGCTTAGCTGGACAGGCGGGAGACACCATATATTTT. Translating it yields CASSLAGQAGDTIYF.

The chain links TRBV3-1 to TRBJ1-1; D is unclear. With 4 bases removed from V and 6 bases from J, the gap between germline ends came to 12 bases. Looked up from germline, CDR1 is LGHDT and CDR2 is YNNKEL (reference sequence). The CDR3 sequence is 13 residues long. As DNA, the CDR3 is TGTGCCAGCAGCCCCCGGGTAGGGCCTGAAGCTTTCTTT. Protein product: CASSPRVGPEAFF. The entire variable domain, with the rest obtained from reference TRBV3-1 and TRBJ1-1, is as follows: DTAVSQTPKYLVTQMGNDKSIKCEQNLGHDTMYWYKQDSKKFLKIMFSYNNKELIINETVPNRFSPKSPDKAHLNLHINSLELGDSAVYFCASSPRVGPEAFFGQGTRLTVV.

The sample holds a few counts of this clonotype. In DNA, the CDR3 is TGTGCCAGCAGCTTAGGCGGACAGGGACAGCCCCAGCATTTT. Residues: CASSLGGQGQPQHF. The chain uses TRBV7-9 and TRBJ1-5; TRBD1 matches 8 bases. The CDR3 has 14 amino acids. Unmatched junction bases numbered 3, after V lost 1 base and J lost 7 bases. Per the germline V gene, CDR1 is SEHNR and CDR2 is FQNEAQ (reference sequence).

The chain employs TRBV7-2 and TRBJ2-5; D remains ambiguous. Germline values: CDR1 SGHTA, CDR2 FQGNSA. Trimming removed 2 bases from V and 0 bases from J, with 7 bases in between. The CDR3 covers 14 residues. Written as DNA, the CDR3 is TGTGCCAGCAGCTTATTTGAGTACCAAGAGACCCAGTACTTC. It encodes CASSLFEYQETQYF.

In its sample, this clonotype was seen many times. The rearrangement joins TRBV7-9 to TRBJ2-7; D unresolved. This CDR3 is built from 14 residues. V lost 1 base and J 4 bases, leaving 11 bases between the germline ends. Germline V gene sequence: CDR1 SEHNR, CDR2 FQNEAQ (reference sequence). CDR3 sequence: CASSLGGTSYEQYF. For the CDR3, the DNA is TGTGCCAGCAGCTTAGGCGGAACTTCTTACGAGCAGTACTTC.

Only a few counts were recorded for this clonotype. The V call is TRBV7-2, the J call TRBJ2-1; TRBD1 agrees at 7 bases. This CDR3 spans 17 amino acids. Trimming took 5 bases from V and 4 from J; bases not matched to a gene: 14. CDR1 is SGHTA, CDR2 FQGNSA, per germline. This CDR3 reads CASSLRQGRRQYNEQFF. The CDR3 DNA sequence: TGTGCCAGCAGCCTACGACAGGGACGACGGCAATACAATGAGCAGTTCTTC.

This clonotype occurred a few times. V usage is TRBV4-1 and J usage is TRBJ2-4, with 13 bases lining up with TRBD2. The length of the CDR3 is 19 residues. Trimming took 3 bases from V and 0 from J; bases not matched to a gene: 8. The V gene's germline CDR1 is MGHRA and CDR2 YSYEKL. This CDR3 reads CASSQGLAGQRIAKNIQYF. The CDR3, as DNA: TGCGCCAGCAGCCAGGGACTAGCGGGACAGAGGATAGCCAAAAACATTCAGTACTTC.

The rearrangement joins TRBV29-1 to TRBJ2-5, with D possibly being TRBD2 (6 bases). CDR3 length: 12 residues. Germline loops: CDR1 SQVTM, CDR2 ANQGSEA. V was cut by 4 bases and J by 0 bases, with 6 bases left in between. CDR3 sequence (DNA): TGCAGCGTTGCGGGGGACCAAGAGACCCAGTACTTC. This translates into CSVAGDQETQYF.

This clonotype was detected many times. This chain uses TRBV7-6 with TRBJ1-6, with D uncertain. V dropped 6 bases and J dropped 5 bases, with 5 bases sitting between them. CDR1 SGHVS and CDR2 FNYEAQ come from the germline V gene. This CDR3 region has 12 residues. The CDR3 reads CASRSDNSPLHF. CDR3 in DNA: TGTGCCAGCAGGTCCGATAATTCACCCCTCCACTTT.

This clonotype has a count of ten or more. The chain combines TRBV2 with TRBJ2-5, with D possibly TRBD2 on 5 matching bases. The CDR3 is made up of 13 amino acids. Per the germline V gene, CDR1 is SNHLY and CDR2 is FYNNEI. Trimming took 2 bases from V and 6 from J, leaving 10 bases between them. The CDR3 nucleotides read TGTGCCAGCAGTGAAAATGGGAGACAGACCCAGTACTTC. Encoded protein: CASSENGRQTQYF. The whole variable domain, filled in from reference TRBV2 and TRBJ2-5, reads EPEVTQTPSHQVTQMGQEVILRCVPISNHLYFYWYRQILGQKVEFLVSFYNNEISEKSEIFDDQFSVERPDGSNFTLKIRSTKLEDSAMYFCASSENGRQTQYFGPGTRLLVL.

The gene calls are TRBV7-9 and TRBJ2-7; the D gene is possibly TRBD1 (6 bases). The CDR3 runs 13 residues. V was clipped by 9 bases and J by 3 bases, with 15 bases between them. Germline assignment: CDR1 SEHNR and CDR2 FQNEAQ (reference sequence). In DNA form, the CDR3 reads TGTGCCAGTATGCGAGGGACAAACTACGAGCAGTACTTC. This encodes CASMRGTNYEQYF.

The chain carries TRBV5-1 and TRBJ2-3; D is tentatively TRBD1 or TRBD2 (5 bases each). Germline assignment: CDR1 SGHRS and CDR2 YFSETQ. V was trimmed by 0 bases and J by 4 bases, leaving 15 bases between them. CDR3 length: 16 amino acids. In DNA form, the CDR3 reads TGCGCCAGCAGCTTGGAGGGGCGAGCGGTCGCAGATACGCAGTATTTT. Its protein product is CASSLEGRAVADTQYF.

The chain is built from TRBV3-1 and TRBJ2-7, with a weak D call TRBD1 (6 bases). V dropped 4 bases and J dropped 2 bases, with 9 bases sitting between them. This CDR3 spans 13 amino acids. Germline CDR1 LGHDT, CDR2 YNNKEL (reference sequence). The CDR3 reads CASSLRQAYEQYF. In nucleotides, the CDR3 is TGTGCCAGCAGCCTACGACAGGCCTACGAGCAGTACTTC.

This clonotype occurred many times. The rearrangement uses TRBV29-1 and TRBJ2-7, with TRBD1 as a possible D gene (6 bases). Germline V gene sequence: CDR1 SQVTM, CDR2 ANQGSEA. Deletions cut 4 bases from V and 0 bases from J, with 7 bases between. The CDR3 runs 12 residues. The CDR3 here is CSVVQGSYEQYF. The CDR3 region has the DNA TGCAGCGTTGTACAGGGCTCCTACGAGCAGTACTTC.

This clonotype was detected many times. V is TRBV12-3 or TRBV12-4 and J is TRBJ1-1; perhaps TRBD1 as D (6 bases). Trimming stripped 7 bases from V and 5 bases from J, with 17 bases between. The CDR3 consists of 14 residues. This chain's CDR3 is CASTGIRGGTEAFF. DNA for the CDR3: TGTGCCAGCACTGGAATCAGGGGAGGTACTGAAGCTTTCTTT.

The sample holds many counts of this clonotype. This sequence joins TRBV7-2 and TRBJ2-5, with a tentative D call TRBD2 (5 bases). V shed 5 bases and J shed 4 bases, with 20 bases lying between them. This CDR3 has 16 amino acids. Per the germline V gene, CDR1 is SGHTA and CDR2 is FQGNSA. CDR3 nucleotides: TGTGCCAGCAGCCGCTTTGCCGGAGGCATATCAGAGACCCAGTACTTC. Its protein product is CASSRFAGGISETQYF.

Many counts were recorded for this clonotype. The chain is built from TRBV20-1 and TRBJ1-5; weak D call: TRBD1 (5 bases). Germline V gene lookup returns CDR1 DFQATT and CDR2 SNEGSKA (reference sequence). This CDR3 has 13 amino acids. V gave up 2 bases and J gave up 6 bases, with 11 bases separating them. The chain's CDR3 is CSARPQAGQPQHF. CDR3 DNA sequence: TGCAGTGCTAGACCACAGGCGGGTCAGCCCCAGCATTTT.

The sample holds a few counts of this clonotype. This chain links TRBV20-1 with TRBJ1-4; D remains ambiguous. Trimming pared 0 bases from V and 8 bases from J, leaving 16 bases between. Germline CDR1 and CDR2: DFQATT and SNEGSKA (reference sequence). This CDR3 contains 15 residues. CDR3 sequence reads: CSARDPRVSGEKLFF. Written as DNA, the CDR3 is TGCAGTGCTAGAGATCCCCGGGTCTCGGGGGAAAAACTGTTTTTT.